The 16 T cell receptor beta chains given below trace back to one sample, sequenced in a study of blood T cell repertoires in COVID-19. The repertoire was sequenced with immunoSEQ multiplex PCR; TCRdb's copy has only in-frame clones and lacks some. Here the sample spans about 100,000 clones, 88% being singletons. The sequencing input was peripheral blood. These receptors were collected from a woman aged 60-75 years with acute or convalescent COVID-19.

CDR3 sequence (DNA): TGCGCCAGCGGCGGGATTAGCACAGATACGCAGTATTTT. Protein: CASGGISTDTQYF. The chain combines TRBV10-1 with TRBJ2-3, with D possibly being TRBD2 (6 bases). Trimming removed 8 bases from V and 0 bases from J, with 9 bases in between. Germline CDR1 reads WNHNN; CDR2 reads SYGVQD (reference sequence). This CDR3 is 13 amino acids long.

This chain uses TRBV3-1 (or the pseudogene TRBV3-2) with TRBJ1-1; maybe TRBD1 (6 bases). This CDR3 contains 14 residues. Trimming left V 3 bases short and J 1 base short, with 9 bases between. Germline loops: CDR1 LGHDT, CDR2 YNNKEL (reference sequence). CDR3 in amino acids: CASSHQQGNTEAFF. DNA of the CDR3: TGTGCCAGCAGCCACCAACAGGGGAACACTGAAGCTTTCTTT.

The chain uses TRBV28 and TRBJ2-2; D uncertain. V dropped 1 base and J dropped 5 bases, with 5 bases sitting between them. CDR3 length: 13 residues. CDR1 and CDR2 from the germline V gene are MDHEN and SYDVKM. The CDR3 sequence: CASSLYSTGELFF. The DNA of the CDR3 is TGTGCCAGCAGTTTATATTCGACCGGGGAGCTGTTTTTT.

The V and J genes are TRBV5-1 and TRBJ2-1, with D possibly TRBD2 on 5 matching bases. V was cut by 0 bases and J by 9 bases, with 16 bases left in between. Per the germline V gene, CDR1 is SGHRS and CDR2 is YFSETQ. This CDR3 region has 15 residues. The DNA for the CDR3 is TGCGCCAGCAGCTTGGAACTAGGGTATACGGCTGAGCAGTTCTTC. Protein: CASSLELGYTAEQFF. Full variable domain (remainder filled in from reference TRBV5-1 and TRBJ2-1): KAGVTQTPRYLIKTRGQQVTLSCSPISGHRSVSWYQQTPGQGLQFLFEYFSETQRNKGNFPGRFSGRQFSNSRSEMNVSTLELGDSALYLCASSLELGYTAEQFFGPGTRLTVL.

CDR3 sequence (DNA): TGTGCCAGCAGTTTGCGGACAGGGGGCAATGGCTACACCTTC. It encodes CASSLRTGGNGYTF. This chain connects TRBV28 to TRBJ1-2, with 11 bases lining up with TRBD1. Germline V gene sequence: CDR1 MDHEN, CDR2 SYDVKM. The CDR3 has 14 residues. The V segment lost 3 bases and the J segment 6 bases; nucleotides outside the gene matches: 3.

This clone was observed a single time. The chain recombines TRBV18 with TRBJ1-1; 7 bases are shared with TRBD1. CDR3 size: 15 residues. V gave up 5 bases and J gave up 1 base; unmatched junction bases: 7. Germline lookup yields CDR1 KGHSH and CDR2 LQKENI. CDR3 in DNA: TGTGCCAGCTCATTCAAGACAGGGCCGAACACTGAAGCTTTCTTT. Translated: CASSFKTGPNTEAFF.

The chain recombines TRBV3-1 (or the pseudogene TRBV3-2) with TRBJ1-3, with 7 bases fitting TRBD1. Trimming took 1 base from V and 0 from J; bases not matched to a gene: 6. Germline V lookup: CDR1 LGHDT, CDR2 YNNKEL (reference sequence). There are 17 residues in the CDR3. The CDR3 loop is CASSQGGTAFSGNTIYF. The DNA of the CDR3 is TGTGCCAGCAGCCAAGGGGGGACAGCCTTCTCTGGAAACACCATATATTTT.

The chain combines TRBV9 with TRBJ2-1; 12 bases are shared with TRBD2. V lost 0 bases to trimming and J lost 7 bases; unmatched junction nucleotides: 5. Germline lookup yields CDR1 SGDLS and CDR2 YYNGEE. This CDR3 spans 16 amino acids. For the CDR3, the DNA is TGTGCCAGCAGCGTAGCCTTCGGACTAGCGGGAAATGAGCAGTTCTTC. Its translation: CASSVAFGLAGNEQFF.

The chain combines TRBV7-9 with TRBJ2-1, with TRBD2 identical over 8 bases. This CDR3 is 14 amino acids long. CDR1 and CDR2 (germline): SEHNR, FQNEAQ (reference sequence). Trimming cost V 4 bases and J 8 bases; bases outside gene matches: 7. CDR3 in amino acids: CASSSTGGPYEQFF. The CDR3 DNA follows: TGTGCCAGCAGCTCGACGGGAGGGCCCTATGAGCAGTTCTTC.

CDR3 protein: CASTSSGTSGRYNEQFF. For the CDR3, the DNA is TGTGCCAGCACCTCCTCCGGGACTAGCGGGAGGTACAATGAGCAGTTCTTC. The chain uses TRBV25-1 and TRBJ2-1, with 15 positions matching TRBD2. Germline assignment: CDR1 MGHDK and CDR2 SYGVNS. CDR3 size: 17 residues. The ends lost 7 bases at V and 4 bases at J; junction bases unmatched: 8.

This clone has just one count. V gene TRBV24-1 combines with J gene TRBJ2-1, with D possibly being TRBD2 (7 bases). Looked up from germline, CDR1 is KGHDR and CDR2 is SFDVKD. This CDR3 region has 14 residues. V was clipped by 5 bases and J by 4 bases, with 11 bases between them. CDR3 protein: CATSGGGLYNEQFF. The CDR3 coding sequence is TGTGCCACCAGTGGAGGGGGACTATACAATGAGCAGTTCTTC.

The J gene is TRBJ2-7, the V gene TRBV6-6, with D perhaps matching TRBD2 (6 bases). The CDR3 sequence is 14 residues long. CDR1 is MNHNY and CDR2 is SVGAGI in the germline V gene (reference sequence). Trimming removed 7 bases at V and 7 bases at J, with 20 bases between. The CDR3 spells CASTEGLRLGEQYF. The CDR3, as DNA: TGTGCCAGCACGGAGGGACTTCGGTTGGGTGAGCAGTACTTC.

V is TRBV30 and J is TRBJ2-1; D is perhaps TRBD1 (5 bases). Per the germline V gene, CDR1 is GTSNPN and CDR2 is SVGIG (reference sequence). V shed 5 bases and J shed 1 base, with 6 bases lying between them. The CDR3 extends over 12 amino acids. CDR3 nucleotide sequence: TGTGCCTGGGGGGCTTCCTACAATGAGCAGTTCTTC. It encodes CAWGASYNEQFF.

This chain links TRBV4-1 with TRBJ1-2, with a tentative D call TRBD1 (6 bases). V gave up 1 base and J gave up 8 bases, with 14 bases separating them. The CDR3 length is 14 residues. Germline values: CDR1 MGHRA, CDR2 YSYEKL. CDR3 residues: CASSQAAGAGGYTF. The CDR3 DNA follows: TGCGCCAGCAGCCAAGCGGCGGGGGCAGGCGGCTACACCTTC.

The V gene is TRBV6-5, the J gene TRBJ1-4, with TRBD1 matching 7 bases. Losses at the gene ends were 4 bases for V and 7 bases for J; bases not matched to a gene: 3. Germline CDR1 is MNHEY and CDR2 is SVGAGI. This CDR3 is 13 amino acids long. The CDR3 coding sequence is TGTGCCAGCAGTTCAGGGGGTCGTGAAAAACTGTTTTTT. Protein sequence: CASSSGGREKLFF.

V is TRBV2 and J is TRBJ2-3; 7 bases align to TRBD2. With 4 bases clipped from V and 4 bases from J, the junction kept 5 bases outside the gene matches. The CDR3 extends over 14 amino acids. CDR1 is SNHLY, CDR2 FYNNEI, per germline. As DNA, the CDR3 is TGTGCCAGCAGTGCGAAGGCGGGAGCAGATACGCAGTATTTT. It translates to CASSAKAGADTQYF.